This passage covers 5 T cell receptor beta chains from one sample sequenced in a study of Ad26.COV2.S vaccination and SARS-CoV-2 variants. Measured with immunoSEQ multiplex PCR; TCRdb has only the in-frame clones, and not every one. The repertoire holds 350,000 to 500,000 clones, with around 91% as singletons. Treatment in this sample: 15 to 20 received Ad26.COV2.S at low or high dose, single or two shots; about 5 received placebo; per-sample allocation not given. Each sample was drawn 63 days after the first injection (of vaccine or placebo). The material sequenced was peripheral blood, taken in a trial of Ad26.COV2.S vaccine versus placebo. The receptor set was obtained from a person between 18 and 65 years old who received the Ad26.COV2.S COVID-19 vaccine or a placebo.

The chain is built from TRBV28 and TRBJ2-7, with 7 bases lining up with TRBD1. V shed 1 base and J 5 bases; nucleotides not matched to a gene: 5. Germline CDR1 is MDHEN and CDR2 is SYDVKM. The CDR3 loop spans 14 amino acids. The CDR3 sequence: CASSLLGTVNEQYF. Here the CDR3 DNA reads TGTGCCAGCAGTTTATTAGGGACAGTGAACGAGCAGTACTTC.

This clone was picked up one time. The chain recombines TRBV10-3 with TRBJ2-5, with 9 bases lining up with TRBD2. J was trimmed by 3 bases and V by 6 bases; bases with no gene match: 8. This CDR3 spans 15 amino acids. Germline lookup yields CDR1 ENHRY and CDR2 SYGVKD. The CDR3 nucleotides read TGTGCCATCAGCGATCCGGGACTAGCCGAAGAGACCCAGTACTTC. Amino acids: CAISDPGLAEETQYF.

The chain combines TRBV7-9 with TRBJ2-2, with 8 bases identical to TRBD2. The germline gives CDR1 SEHNR, CDR2 FQNEAQ (reference sequence). This CDR3 contains 18 residues. J was trimmed by 6 bases and V by 3 bases; bases with no gene match: 15. As DNA, the CDR3 is TGTGCCAGCAGCTTTCCACCCGCGACTAGCGAGGGTGCCGGGGAGCTGTTTTTT. It encodes CASSFPPATSEGAGELFF. Based on the CDR3 plus reference TRBV7-9 and TRBJ2-2, the full variable domain is DTGVSQNPRHKITKRGQNVTFRCDPISEHNRLYWYRQTLGQGPEFLTYFQNEAQLEKSRLLSDRFSAERPKGSFSTLEIQRTEQGDSAMYLCASSFPPATSEGAGELFFGEGSRLTVL.

This sequence joins TRBV7-6 and TRBJ2-2; either TRBD1 or TRBD2 may fit D (5 bases each). V lost 1 base and J lost 2, with 14 bases in between. The germline V gene has CDR1 SGHVS and CDR2 FNYEAQ. CDR3 size: 17 residues. The CDR3, as DNA: TGTGCCAGCAGCTTAGGGGGTACGGGGCCTAACACCGGGGAGCTGTTTTTT. Its translation: CASSLGGTGPNTGELFF.

The chain employs TRBV13 and TRBJ2-3; the D call may be TRBD1 or TRBD2 (5 bases each). Germline V CDR1 and CDR2: PRHDT, FYEKMQ (reference sequence). There are 15 residues in the CDR3. V was clipped by 4 bases and J by 6 bases, with 17 bases between them. The CDR3 DNA is TGTGCCAGCAGCTCACGGGACCCCCTCTTGGATACGCAGTATTTT. It is translated as CASSSRDPLLDTQYF. Full variable domain (rest looked up from reference TRBV13 and TRBJ2-3): AAGVIQSPRHLIKEKRETATLKCYPIPRHDTVYWYQQGPGQDPQFLISFYEKMQSDKGSIPDRFSAQQFSDYHSELNMSSLELGDSALYFCASSSRDPLLDTQYFGPGTRLTVL.